These 22 T cell receptor beta chains were all obtained from the same sample, sequenced in a study of neoadjuvant anti-PD-1 for oral cavity cancer. Measured with immunoSEQ multiplex PCR; TCRdb has only the in-frame clones, and not every one. Here the sample spans 84,000 or so clones, approximately 80% being singletons. The starting material was PBMCs, obtained before nivolumab (anti-PD-1) treatment. These receptors all come from a person aged 40 to 85 with oral cavity squamous cell carcinoma.

This rearrangement joins TRBV6-6 to TRBJ1-1, with D uncertain. Germline V gene sequence: CDR1 MNHNY, CDR2 SVGAGI (reference sequence). This CDR3 spans 14 amino acids. Between the trimmed V and J ends, which lost 2 bases and 5 bases, there was a span of 12 bases. The CDR3 reads CASSYGEPATEAFF. The CDR3 nucleotides are TGTGCCAGCAGTTACGGGGAACCAGCAACTGAAGCTTTCTTT.

V and J are TRBV14 and TRBJ1-2; 11 bases map to TRBD1. Germline trimming cut 3 bases from V and 2 bases from J; bases unmatched to any gene: 5. The CDR3 is 16 amino acids. Looked up from germline, CDR1 is SGHDN and CDR2 is FVKESK. CDR3 residues: CASSHWTGGDNYGYTF. The CDR3 DNA sequence: TGTGCCAGCAGCCACTGGACAGGGGGCGACAACTATGGCTACACCTTC.

The chain links TRBV28 to TRBJ1-5; tentatively, D is TRBD1 (5 bases). Per germline, CDR1 MDHEN and CDR2 SYDVKM. CDR3 size: 13 residues. With 6 bases removed from V and 5 bases from J, the gap between germline ends came to 11 bases. In DNA, the CDR3 is TGTGCCAGCAGCGGGGGAGGAGATCAGCCCCAGCATTTT. Encoded protein: CASSGGGDQPQHF.

The rearrangement links TRBV6-6 to TRBJ2-5; 8 bases are a match to TRBD2. The CDR3 has 12 residues. In germline, CDR1 is MNHNY, CDR2 SVGAGI (reference sequence). V dropped 5 bases and J dropped 4; count of bases not matched to a gene: 0. The CDR3 bases are TGTGCCAGCAGTCTAGCGGGAGAGACCCAGTACTTC. Translating gives CASSLAGETQYF.

Note on this clone: At one boundary the junction diverges from the germline segment, which might be a read error. The V and J genes are TRBV7-6 and TRBJ1-1, with no clear D. This CDR3 has 14 amino acids. Germline V gives CDR1 SGHVS, CDR2 FNYEAQ. As DNA, the CDR3 is TGTGCCAGCAGCCTAGCCGCGGCGAACACTGAAGCTTTCTTT. As protein: CASSLAAANTEAFF.

This clone was detected a few times. The chain joins TRBV7-2 to TRBJ2-4, with D possibly TRBD2 on 5 matching bases. V shed 5 bases and J shed 0 bases, with 5 bases lying between them. The CDR3 contains 13 residues. Germline V lookup: CDR1 SGHTA, CDR2 FQGNSA. CDR3 sequence: CASSGLAKNIQYF. DNA of the CDR3: TGTGCCAGCAGCGGACTAGCCAAAAACATTCAGTACTTC.

The count of this clone is one. The J gene is TRBJ2-3, the V gene TRBV5-5; D is possibly TRBD1 (6 bases). There are 14 residues in the CDR3. Trimming removed 6 bases from V and 0 bases from J, with 11 bases in between. Germline V gives CDR1 SGHKS, CDR2 YYEKEE (reference sequence). The CDR3 spells CASTFGQSTDTQYF. DNA of the CDR3: TGTGCCAGCACCTTCGGACAGAGCACAGATACGCAGTATTTT. Combining the CDR3 with reference TRBV5-5 and TRBJ2-3 gives the whole variable domain DAGVTQSPTHLIKTRGQQVTLRCSPISGHKSVSWYQQVLGQGPQFIFQYYEKEERGRGNFPDRFSARQFPNYSSELNVNALLLGDSALYLCASTFGQSTDTQYFGPGTRLTVL.

V usage is TRBV6-5 and J usage is TRBJ2-7, with TRBD2 matching 13 bases. The trim removed 2 bases at V and 3 bases at J, leaving 4 bases unmatched. From germline, CDR1 is MNHEY and CDR2 SVGAGI. The CDR3 contains 16 residues. The CDR3 bases are TGTGCCAGCAGTTACGCCGGGACTAGCGGGAACTACGAGCAGTACTTC. This encodes CASSYAGTSGNYEQYF.

J is TRBJ2-1 and V is TRBV5-1; D may correspond to TRBD1 or TRBD2 (5 bases each). Germline V gene data show CDR1 as SGHRS and CDR2 as YFSETQ. The length of the CDR3 is 14 residues. The ends were cut back, 4 bases at V and 6 bases at J, with 14 bases in the middle. The DNA of the CDR3 is TGCGCCAGCAGCGTGCCCGGGACCTTCAATGAGCAGTTCTTC. This encodes CASSVPGTFNEQFF.

V and J are TRBV6-5 and TRBJ2-7; no clear D. Trimming cost V 5 bases and J 6 bases, with 14 bases left between them. The CDR3 has 13 amino acids. From germline, CDR1 is MNHEY and CDR2 SVGAGI. As DNA, the CDR3 is TGTGCCAGCAGTACGCGGACGGACCTCGAGCAGTACTTC. It codes for CASSTRTDLEQYF.

The rearrangement uses TRBV5-4 and TRBJ2-3, with D possibly being TRBD2 (5 bases). Trimming removed 0 bases from V and 0 bases from J, with 5 bases in between. Looked up from germline, CDR1 is SGHNT and CDR2 is YYREEE (reference sequence). There are 14 residues in the CDR3. The CDR3: CASSLGGSTDTQYF. The CDR3 DNA follows: TGTGCCAGCAGCTTGGGCGGGAGCACAGATACGCAGTATTTT.

V and J are TRBV30 and TRBJ1-2; no definite D call. The V and J ends lost 4 bases and 8 bases respectively, with 17 bases between them. CDR3 length: 13 residues. CDR1 is GTSNPN, CDR2 SVGIG, per germline (reference sequence). This chain's CDR3 is CAWNPRPPRGYTF. CDR3 sequence (DNA): TGTGCCTGGAATCCCAGGCCCCCAAGGGGCTACACCTTC. The whole variable domain, filled in from reference TRBV30 and TRBJ1-2, reads SQTIHQWPATLVQPVGSPLSLECTVEGTSNPNLYWYRQAAGRGLQLLFYSVGIGQISSEVPQNLSASRPQDRQFILSSKKLLLSDSGFYLCAWNPRPPRGYTFGSGTRLTVV.

This clone was seen only once. V usage is TRBV28 and J usage is TRBJ1-2, with a possible D match to TRBD1 (5 bases). Between the trimmed V and J ends, which lost 6 bases and 4 bases, there was a span of 15 bases. CDR1 MDHEN and CDR2 SYDVKM come from the germline V gene. This CDR3 has 14 residues. CDR3 nucleotide sequence: TGTGCCAGCAGGATTGGTGGGGGAACCTATGGCTACACCTTC. As protein: CASRIGGGTYGYTF.

The J gene is TRBJ1-1, the V gene TRBV30; the D is unclear. V was cut by 3 bases and J by 9 bases, with 17 bases left in between. The CDR3 length is 13 residues. Germline V gives CDR1 GTSNPN, CDR2 SVGIG (reference sequence). The CDR3 spells CAWSPGQERKAFF. In nucleotides, the CDR3 is TGTGCCTGGAGCCCGGGCCAAGAAAGGAAAGCTTTCTTT.

This sequence joins TRBV4-2 and TRBJ2-3; 16 bases fit TRBD2. V lost 1 base and J lost 6; bases outside the gene matches: 7. CDR3 length: 18 amino acids. CDR1 is LGHNA and CDR2 is YNFKEQ in the germline V gene. The chain's CDR3 is CASSQVTGLAGGGDTQYF. As DNA, the CDR3 is TGTGCCAGCAGCCAAGTCACGGGACTAGCGGGAGGGGGGGATACGCAGTATTTT.

This clone appeared once. The rearrangement uses TRBV6-1 and TRBJ2-1; either TRBD1 or TRBD2 may supply D (6 bases each). Trimming removed 7 bases from V and 9 bases from J, with 19 bases in between. This CDR3 has 14 residues. Germline V gene sequence: CDR1 MNHNS, CDR2 SASEGT. CDR3 amino acids: CASNRELASGEQFF. In nucleotides, the CDR3 is TGTGCCAGCAACAGGGAACTAGCATCGGGTGAGCAGTTCTTC.

This clone showed up just a few times. The chain uses TRBV11-3 and TRBJ1-1; D possibly corresponds to TRBD1 (6 bases). Trimming cost V 5 bases and J 3 bases, with 13 bases left between them. Germline CDR1 and CDR2: SGHNT and YENEEA. This CDR3 comprises 14 residues. CDR3 sequence: CASSERGSDTEAFF. CDR3 nucleotides: TGTGCCAGCAGCGAGAGGGGGTCGGACACTGAAGCTTTCTTT. Full variable domain (remainder filled in from reference TRBV11-3 and TRBJ1-1): EAGVVQSPRYKIIEKKQPVAFWCNPISGHNTLYWYLQNLGQGPELLIRYENEEAVDDSQLPKDRFSAERLKGVDSTLKIQPAELGDSAVYLCASSERGSDTEAFFGQGTRLTVV.

The V and J genes are TRBV10-3 and TRBJ1-2; 8 bases align to TRBD1. V lost 10 bases, J lost 13 bases, and 17 bases stayed unmatched. Germline assignment: CDR1 ENHRY and CDR2 SYGVKD. CDR3 length equals 13 residues. This CDR3 reads CATSGQGDSISTF. The CDR3 bases are TGTGCCACCTCCGGACAGGGAGACTCCATTAGCACCTTC.

The CDR3 nucleotides read TGTGCCAGCAGCCCGGACAGTGGGTATGGCTACACCTTC. Translating gives CASSPDSGYGYTF. This chain connects TRBV11-2 to TRBJ1-2; D may be TRBD1 (6 bases). This CDR3 is built from 13 residues. From germline, CDR1 is SGHAT and CDR2 FQNNGV. V lost 5 bases, J lost 5 bases, and 12 bases lay in between.

This clone was observed a handful of times. Other DNA sequences within the sample encode an identical CDR3. This chain connects TRBV5-1 to TRBJ1-3; D is unclear. Between the trimmed V and J ends, which lost 0 bases and 4 bases, there was a span of 8 bases. Germline assignment: CDR1 SGHRS and CDR2 YFSETQ. This CDR3 region has 14 residues. This CDR3 is CASSLGTAGNTIYF. The CDR3 DNA reads as TGCGCCAGCAGCTTGGGAACCGCCGGAAACACCATATATTTT. Variable domain in full (rest from reference TRBV5-1 and TRBJ1-3): KAGVTQTPRYLIKTRGQQVTLSCSPISGHRSVSWYQQTPGQGLQFLFEYFSETQRNKGNFPGRFSGRQFSNSRSEMNVSTLELGDSALYLCASSLGTAGNTIYFGEGSWLTVV.

The chain's CDR3 is CASSPQTGDPNTEAFF. The CDR3 nucleotides read TGCGCCAGCAGCCCACAAACAGGGGATCCGAACACTGAAGCTTTCTTT. V and J are TRBV5-1 and TRBJ1-1, with 7 bases matching TRBD1. The V and J ends lost 4 bases and 1 base, in that order; junction bases with no gene match: 10. Per the germline V gene, CDR1 is SGHRS and CDR2 is YFSETQ. The CDR3 is 16 amino acids.

This chain uses TRBV6-1 with TRBJ1-5, with D uncertain. There are 14 residues in the CDR3. CDR1 and CDR2 (germline): MNHNS, SASEGT. V lost 3 bases, J lost 5 bases, and 11 bases lay in between. The CDR3 DNA sequence: TGTGCCAGCAGTGACTTATGGCCTTATCAGCCCCAGCATTTT. This codes for CASSDLWPYQPQHF.